The rows below give T cell receptor beta chains drawn from one sample of a study of post-analysis software for immune sequencing data. TCRdb itself ran the PCR reads through MiXCR, one entry per CDR3 protein. The sample consists of some 890,000 distinct CDR3 sequences, roughly 50% of them appearing once. Material: blood. Every receptor here comes from a girl between 5 and 17 years old with multiple sclerosis. CDR3s include the opening cysteine and the closing phenylalanine or tryptophan. A D gene is named only where the DNA matches it firmly. Size is omitted from some rows. Given values are once, few, many or a class for expanded clones.

v_gene	d_gene	abundance	j_gene	CDR3nt	CDR3aa
TRBV20-1	TRBD2	few	TRBJ2-3	TGCAGTGCTGGGAGGGTCCCGCCCGGTACGCAGTATTTT	CSAGRVPPGTQYF
TRBV5-1	TRBD1	.	TRBJ2-7	TGCGCCAGCAGCACGGACAGGAATTCCTACGAGCAGTACTTC	CASSTDRNSYEQYF
TRBV6-6	.	few	TRBJ2-4	TGTGCCAGCAGTGGGGCTGGACAGTACTTC	CASSGAGQYF
TRBV20-1	TRBD2	.	TRBJ2-1	TGCAGTGCTAGAGATGAACTAGCGGGAGTGAGCAATGAGCAGTTCTTC	CSARDELAGVSNEQFF
TRBV20-1	.	.	TRBJ2-7	TGCAGTGCTGGGGGGACGTCCTCCTACGAGCAGTACTTC	CSAGGTSSYEQYF
TRBV3-1	.	.	TRBJ1-2	TGTGCCAGCAGCCCCCGATCAGGGCCCAGGGGCTACACCTTC	CASSPRSGPRGYTF
TRBV9	.	.	TRBJ2-3	TGTGCCAGCAGCACCCGCAACCAACATACGCAGTATTTT	CASSTRNQHTQYF
TRBV5-5	TRBD1	.	TRBJ2-4	TGTGCCAGCAGCTTCGGGACAGGGCCAAGGATTGGGGAGCAGTACTTC	CASSFGTGPRIGEQYF
TRBV3-1	.	few	TRBJ2-6	TGTGCCAGCAGCCCTCAGGAGGCCGGGGCCAACGTCCTGACTTTC	CASSPQEAGANVLTF
TRBV20-1	TRBD1	.	TRBJ1-4	TGCAGTGCTAGGAGACAGGGAGGAGTAACTAATGAAAAACTGTTTTTT	CSARRQGGVTNEKLFF
TRBV15	.	few	TRBJ1-1	TGTGCCACCAGCAGCACACAGGGAAGCACTGAAGCTTTCTTT	CATSSTQGSTEAFF
TRBV12-3/TRBV12-4	.	few	TRBJ1-2	TGTGCCAGCAACAATAACCCCGTCGCAGCTAACTATGGCTACACCTTC	CASNNNPVAANYGYTF
TRBV5-5	.	.	TRBJ2-1	TGTGCCAGCAGCCCGGACTCGAATCGAAATGAGCAGTTCTTC	CASSPDSNRNEQFF
TRBV12-3/TRBV12-4	.	.	TRBJ2-1	TGTGCCAGCACCCACCAGGGTAATTCCTACAATGAGCAGTTCTTC	CASTHQGNSYNEQFF
TRBV20-1	.	.	TRBJ2-5	TGCAGTGCTAGAGTTCCGGGGGGCCGCGGTATAGAGACCCAGTACTTC	CSARVPGGRGIETQYF
TRBV10-3	.	.	TRBJ2-3	TGTGCCATCAGTGAGTCGACTCGGGACAGACTAGACACAGATACGCAGTATTTT	CAISESTRDRLDTDTQYF